These 13 T cell receptor beta chains came from one sample sequenced in a study of CD8 T cells in Susac syndrome. When the RNA was reverse transcribed, random hexamers were used with an input of roughly 0.45 to 1 ug. Using its own MiXCR run on the immunoSEQ multiplex PCR reads, TCRdb lists one record per CDR3 protein. The table includes around 200,000 distinct CDR3 sequences, 95% detected once. Sequenced input: CD4+ T cells from PBMCs. The source of these receptors is a human donor with multiple sclerosis.

This chain connects TRBV3-1 to TRBJ1-1; no clear D gene. The CDR3 covers 14 residues. Between the trimmed V and J ends, which lost 1 base and 1 base, there was a span of 7 bases. Germline lookup yields CDR1 LGHDT and CDR2 YNNKEL (reference sequence). The CDR3 loop is CASSQVQENTEAFF. The CDR3 bases are TGTGCCAGCAGCCAAGTTCAGGAGAACACTGAAGCTTTCTTT.

The V gene is TRBV3-1, the J gene TRBJ2-1; 11 bases align to TRBD2. This CDR3 contains 19 residues. Germline CDR1 reads LGHDT; CDR2 reads YNNKEL (reference sequence). With 3 bases clipped from V and 0 bases from J, the junction kept 10 bases outside the gene matches. As DNA, the CDR3 is TGTGCCAGCAGCCACGTCCTAGCGGGGGGCGGAGGCTCCTACAATGAGCAGTTCTTC. This codes for CASSHVLAGGGGSYNEQFF.

The rearrangement joins TRBV15 to TRBJ2-1; D gene uncertain. The germline CDR1 and CDR2 sequences are LNHNV and YYDKDF (reference sequence). There are 15 residues in the CDR3. The ends were cut back, 3 bases at V and 7 bases at J, with 16 bases in the middle. The CDR3 nucleotides read TGTGCCACCAGCAGTCAAAGGACCCCACATAATGAGCAGTTCTTC. Its translation: CATSSQRTPHNEQFF. The entire variable domain, with the rest obtained from reference TRBV15 and TRBJ2-1, is as follows: DAMVIQNPRYQVTQFGKPVTLSCSQTLNHNVMYWYQQKSSQAPKLLFHYYDKDFNNEADTPDNFQSRRPNTSFCFLDIRSPGLGDTAMYLCATSSQRTPHNEQFFGPGTRLTVL.

This clonotype was seen a single time. The rearrangement uses TRBV7-2 and TRBJ1-5, with TRBD1 as a possible D gene (6 bases). V shed 5 bases and J shed 3 bases, with 14 bases lying between them. CDR1 SGHTA and CDR2 FQGNSA come from the germline V gene. CDR3 size: 15 residues. Written as DNA, the CDR3 is TGTGCCAGCAGCCGATTGACAGGCTACAATCAGCCCCAGCATTTT. This encodes CASSRLTGYNQPQHF.

This chain joins TRBV19 and TRBJ2-2; 9 bases agree with TRBD1. J was trimmed by 0 bases and V by 6 bases; bases with no gene match: 5. CDR1 is LNHDA, CDR2 SQIVND, per germline (reference sequence). The CDR3 extends over 16 amino acids. The CDR3 DNA reads as TGTGCCAGTAGAGACAGGGGGACTTCGAACACCGGGGAGCTGTTTTTT. Its protein is CASRDRGTSNTGELFF. The full variable domain, with the rest looked up from reference TRBV19 and TRBJ2-2, is DGGITQSPKYLFRKEGQNVTLSCEQNLNHDAMYWYRQDPGQGLRLIYYSQIVNDFQKGDIAEGYSVSREKKESFPLTVTSAQKNPTAFYLCASRDRGTSNTGELFFGEGSRLTVL.

The rearrangement links TRBV12-3 or TRBV12-4 to TRBJ2-6; D not certain. The V end was cut by 10 bases, the J end by 0 bases, with 7 bases between. The CDR3 is 13 amino acids. As DNA, the CDR3 is TGTGCCACTACATTCTCTGGGGCCAACGTCCTGACTTTC. Translation: CATTFSGANVLTF.

The rearrangement links TRBV21-1 to TRBJ2-7. TRBV21-1 corresponds to a pseudogene. The CDR3 runs to 15 residues. The CDR3 loop is CASSKHTCTSYEQYF. CDR3 DNA sequence: TGTGCCAGCAGCAAACACACCTGCACGTCCTACGAGCAGTACTTC.

The chain has TRBV20-1 and TRBJ2-1, with 10 positions matching TRBD2. The CDR3 covers 19 residues. V dropped 5 bases and J dropped 4; count of bases not matched to a gene: 20. Germline V gene lookup returns CDR1 DFQATT and CDR2 SNEGSKA (reference sequence). For the CDR3, the DNA is TGCAGTGCTTTTCATGGCCTAAGCGGGGGGGCCTTCACTTACAATGAGCAGTTCTTC. Amino acids: CSAFHGLSGGAFTYNEQFF.

The chain combines TRBV7-9 with TRBJ2-5, with D uncertain. Germline V CDR1 and CDR2: SEHNR, FQNEAQ (reference sequence). There are 11 residues in the CDR3. The germline V and J ends were trimmed by 8 bases and 3 bases, with 7 bases remaining between them. The CDR3 region has the DNA TGTGCCAGCCGAATGGAAGAGACCCAGTACTTC. It translates to CASRMEETQYF.

The V call is TRBV9, the J call TRBJ2-2; the match to TRBD2 covers 7 bases. Germline assignment: CDR1 SGDLS and CDR2 YYNGEE. CDR3 length equals 15 residues. V trimming: 0 bases; J trimming: 7 bases; junction bases outside the gene matches: 6. CDR3 coding DNA: TGTGCCAGCAGCGTAGGCGGCGGGGGAGGCGGGGAGCTGTTTTTT. As protein: CASSVGGGGGGELFF. The variable domain in full, completed from reference TRBV9 and TRBJ2-2, reads DSGVTQTPKHLITATGQRVTLRCSPRSGDLSVYWYQQSLDQGLQFLIQYYNGEERAKGNILERFSAQQFPDLHSELNLSSLELGDSALYFCASSVGGGGGGELFFGEGSRLTVL.

The V gene is TRBV20-1, the J gene TRBJ2-3; 9 bases align to TRBD1. The ends lost 6 bases at V and 7 bases at J; junction bases unmatched: 5. CDR1 and CDR2 (germline): DFQATT, SNEGSKA (reference sequence). This CDR3 has 12 amino acids. DNA of the CDR3: TGCAGTGCCGGGACAGGGTATAATACGCAGTATTTT. Translating gives CSAGTGYNTQYF.

The chain combines TRBV20-1 with TRBJ1-1; D not resolved. This CDR3 spans 13 amino acids. V dropped 3 bases and J dropped 6 bases, with 14 bases sitting between them. Germline assignment: CDR1 DFQATT and CDR2 SNEGSKA (reference sequence). In nucleotides, the CDR3 is TGCAGTGCTAGTAATCGGGGTCCGGCTGAAGCTTTCTTT. This sequence encodes CSASNRGPAEAFF.

The chain carries TRBV20-1 and TRBJ2-1, with TRBD2 identical over 8 bases. After removal of 2 bases from V and 4 bases from J, the junction contained 10 bases not matched to a gene. Germline V gives CDR1 DFQATT, CDR2 SNEGSKA (reference sequence). This CDR3 is 16 amino acids long. The CDR3 here is CSARLLIAGSYNEQFF. For the CDR3, the DNA is TGCAGTGCTAGATTACTAATAGCGGGGTCGTACAATGAGCAGTTCTTC.